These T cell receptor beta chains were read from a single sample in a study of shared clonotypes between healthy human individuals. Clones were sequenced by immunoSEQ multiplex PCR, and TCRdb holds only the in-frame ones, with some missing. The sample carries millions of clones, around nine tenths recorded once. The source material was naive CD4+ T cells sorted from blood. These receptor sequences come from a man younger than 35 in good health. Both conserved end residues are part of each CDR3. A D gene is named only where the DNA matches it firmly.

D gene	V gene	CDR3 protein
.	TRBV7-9	CASSLWGVNTGELFF
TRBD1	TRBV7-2	CASSLARTGTGYTF
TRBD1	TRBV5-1	CASSVTGGIYNEQFF
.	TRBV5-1	CASSLEGSLSYEQYF
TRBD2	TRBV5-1	CASSSRGGEIYEQYF
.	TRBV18	CASSPTGLYEQYF
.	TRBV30	CARRGDTEAFF
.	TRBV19	CASTLRGDNEKLFF
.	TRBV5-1	CASSLKPDPNYGYTF
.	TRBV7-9	CASSFGTLAKNIQYF
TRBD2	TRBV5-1	CASSPDLWTSRSYEQYF
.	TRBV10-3	CAISFPSGDTQYF
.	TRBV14	CASSQGSANTDTQYF
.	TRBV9	CASRQNRETGELFF
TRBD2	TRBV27	CASSPAGGGTYEQYF
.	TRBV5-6	CASSSSPTVKTEAFF
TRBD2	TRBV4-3	CASSQQPGTSGSWNEQFF
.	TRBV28	CASSLLGQTTNEKLFF
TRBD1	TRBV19	CASSGTANTEAFF
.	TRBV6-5	CASSYRGNEQFF
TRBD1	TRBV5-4	CASSLAGRGRSGELFF
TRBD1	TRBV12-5	CASGLVLPGGPPYGYTF
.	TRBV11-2	CASSSLSGGLTEAFF
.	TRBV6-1	CASSEARPRTEAFF
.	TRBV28	CASSPLPNIQYF
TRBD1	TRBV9	CASHPGQGGTNYGYTF
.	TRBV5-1	CASGTGNEQFF
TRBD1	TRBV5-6	CASSFGDRGVYGYTF
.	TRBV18	CASSPVGDGELFF
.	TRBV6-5	CASTTARSVYEQYF
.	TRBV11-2	CASSFVRERGIQYF
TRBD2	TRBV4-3	CASSQREGVEQFF
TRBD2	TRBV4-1	CASSQDSGGRSDTQYF
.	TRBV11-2	CASSPSKTRTYEQYF
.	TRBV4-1	CASSQDVLAETQYF
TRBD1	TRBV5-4	CASATGGWGTDTQYF
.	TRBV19	CASSIVPGPSNQPQHF
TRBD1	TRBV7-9	CASSLEQGYNYGYTF
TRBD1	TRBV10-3	CAIRREDRADEQYF
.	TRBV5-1	CASSLFPELGNTIYF
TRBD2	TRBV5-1	CASSLASGSVDTGELFF
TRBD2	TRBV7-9	CASSLDGTSGTNEQYF
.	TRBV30	CAWSAPSGQGWGQPQHF
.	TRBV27	CASSFLTGELFF
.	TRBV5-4	CASSLDGLVNTEAFF
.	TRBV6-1	CASSEGRGPSRETQYF
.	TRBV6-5	CASAQGKSNYGYTF
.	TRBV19	CASSLAPVSGNTIYF
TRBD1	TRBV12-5	CASGFLGPPDRASPGANVLTF
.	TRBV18	CASSPLSGGNTEAFF